The source of this T cell receptor beta chain is a study of T-cell reconstitution after alpha-beta-depleted transplantation in children. For this clonotype: Its target is unknown.

Study findings and constraints: Day-60 TCRbeta diversity that was high in some patients was derived from surviving recipient T cells and thymic progenitors. Roughly two months post-transplant, alpha-beta T cells reportedly originated from several hundred graft clones that had expanded. T-cell numbers and diversity one year post-transplant derived largely from freshly generated T cells.

Unique molecular identifiers were incorporated when the TCRbeta library was constructed. From the PCR reads, TCRdb called clonotypes with MiXCR, one entry per CDR3 protein. The sample shows approximately 220,000 distinct CDR3 sequences, approximately 17% of them seen only once. The receptor's source is a male patient between 2 and 15 years old who had a stem cell transplant for acute lymphoblastic leukemia, so the T cells may come from the graft donor. The input for sequencing was PBMCs, mostly from graft donor cells, taken 360 days after TCRalphabeta/CD19-depleted stem cell transplant.

The CDR3 here is CASSPAGNAYEQYF. CDR3 nucleotides: TGTGCCAGCAGCCCAGCGGGGAATGCGTACGAGCAGTACTTC. This chain connects TRBV12-3 or TRBV12-4 to TRBJ2-7; 7 bases agree with TRBD2. The CDR3 has 14 amino acids. With 6 bases clipped from V and 4 bases from J, the junction kept 9 bases outside the gene matches.